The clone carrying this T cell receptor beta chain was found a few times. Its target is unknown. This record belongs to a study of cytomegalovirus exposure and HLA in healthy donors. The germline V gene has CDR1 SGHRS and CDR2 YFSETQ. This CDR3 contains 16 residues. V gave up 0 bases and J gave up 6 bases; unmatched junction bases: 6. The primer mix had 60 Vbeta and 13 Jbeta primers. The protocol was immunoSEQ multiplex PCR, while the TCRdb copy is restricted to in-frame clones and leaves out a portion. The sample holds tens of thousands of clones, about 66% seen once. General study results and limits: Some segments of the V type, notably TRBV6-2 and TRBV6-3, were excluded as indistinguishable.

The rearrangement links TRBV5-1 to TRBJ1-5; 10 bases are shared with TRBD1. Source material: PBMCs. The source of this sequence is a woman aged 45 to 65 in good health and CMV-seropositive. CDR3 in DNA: TGCGCCAGCAGCTTGGATAGACAGGGGGCAGGTCAGCCCCAGCATTTT. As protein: CASSLDRQGAGQPQHF.